Given below is one TCR beta chain in context. Its antigen is as yet unknown. This record belongs to a study of cytomegalovirus exposure and HLA in healthy donors. Whole-study context: HLA-typed donors were the source of some 85 million unique TCRs, which an early data release held.

General observations from the study: Presence/absence analyses rested on an assumption that sequencing depth was roughly uniform across donors.

CDR1 is SGHTA, CDR2 FQGNSA, per germline. V was clipped by 0 bases and J by 11 bases, with 13 bases between them. The CDR3 runs to 13 residues. The study ran its PCR with 60 Vbeta and 13 Jbeta primers. Data came from immunoSEQ multiplex PCR; TCRdb stores just in-frame clones and leaves some out. The sample table includes under 150,000 clones. The clonotype originates from a middle-aged woman in good health and CMV-seronegative. The rearrangement links TRBV7-2 to TRBJ1-1; a weak D match, TRBD1 (6 bases). What was sequenced was PBMCs. Written as DNA, the CDR3 is TGTGCCAGCAGCTTAGCTGGTCCTACAGGGGCTTTCTTT. This gives the protein CASSLAGPTGAFF.